This T cell receptor beta chain was captured in a study of cytomegalovirus exposure and HLA in healthy donors. Primers: 60 Vbeta forward and 13 Jbeta reverse. Original data processing: It was a later analysis that counted 83 million or so unique TCR beta chains, of which some 12 million were shared. The repertoire was sequenced with immunoSEQ multiplex PCR; TCRdb's copy has only in-frame clones and lacks some. V, J and clone size were drawn from that table, and D and trimming were deduced from the DNA. The sample records about 170,000 clones, roughly 67% being singletons. Study findings and constraints: Earlier analysis looked at TCR beta V segments, and most were productive about 90% or about 30% of the time.

The germline gives CDR1 LGHNA, CDR2 YSLEER. V shed 3 bases, J shed 2 bases, and the junction held 1 base outside the gene matches. This CDR3 contains 14 residues. On this clone itself: The antigen is undetermined.

Sequenced sample: PBMCs. The chain links TRBV4-3 to TRBJ1-3; 7 bases map to TRBD1. The sequence was obtained from a woman aged 18-35 years in good health and CMV-seropositive. The CDR3 loop reads CASSHDRAGNTIYF. For the CDR3, the DNA is TGCGCCAGCAGCCATGACAGGGCTGGAAACACCATATATTTT.